This TCR beta chain was identified during a study of blood T cells in healthy people across ages. Points from the study as a whole: Estimates of diversity drawn from one million T cells were considered underestimates.

For the second PCR, which ran for about 7 to 11 cycles, a sample-barcoded 5' primer and a J-beta primer mix were used. TCRdb processed the 5' RACE reads anew with MiXCR; each CDR3 protein has one entry. The data show 550,000 to 750,000 distinct CDR3 sequences, around 20% seen once. With each sample, at least 5 micrograms of total RNA were extracted. V trimming: 2 bases; J trimming: 2 bases; junction bases outside the gene matches: 13. The CDR3 loop spans 18 amino acids. Germline V gene data show CDR1 as DFQATT and CDR2 as SNEGSKA (reference sequence). This clonotype was detected only a few times. No antigen is known for it.

Sequencing used blood. The chain carries TRBV20-1 and TRBJ2-3; 10 bases line up with TRBD2. The clonotype comes from a man in his sixties or seventies in good health. Here the CDR3 DNA reads TGCAGTGCTAGAAGGAGCTTTCTAGCGGGAGACTCCACAGATACGCAGTATTTT. It translates to CSARRSFLAGDSTDTQYF.